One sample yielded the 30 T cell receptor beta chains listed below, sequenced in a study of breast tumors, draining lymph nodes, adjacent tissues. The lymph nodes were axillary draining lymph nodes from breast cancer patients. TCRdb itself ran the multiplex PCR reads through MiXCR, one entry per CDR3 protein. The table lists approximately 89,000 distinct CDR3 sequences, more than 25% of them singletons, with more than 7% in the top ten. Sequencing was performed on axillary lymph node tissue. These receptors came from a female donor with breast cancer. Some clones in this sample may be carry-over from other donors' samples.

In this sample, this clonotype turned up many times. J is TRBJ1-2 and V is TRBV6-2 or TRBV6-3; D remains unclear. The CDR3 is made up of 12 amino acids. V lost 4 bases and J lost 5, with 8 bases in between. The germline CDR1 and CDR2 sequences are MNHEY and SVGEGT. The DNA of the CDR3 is TGTGCCAGCAGTTGGGCAGATTATGGCTACACCTTC. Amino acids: CASSWADYGYTF.

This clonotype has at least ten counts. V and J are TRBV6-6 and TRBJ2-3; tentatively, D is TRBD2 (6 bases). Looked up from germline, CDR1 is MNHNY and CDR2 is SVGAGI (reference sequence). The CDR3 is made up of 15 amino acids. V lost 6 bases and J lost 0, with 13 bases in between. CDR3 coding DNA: TGTGCCAGCAGAGACTCCGGGGGTAGCACAGATACGCAGTATTTT. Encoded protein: CASRDSGGSTDTQYF.

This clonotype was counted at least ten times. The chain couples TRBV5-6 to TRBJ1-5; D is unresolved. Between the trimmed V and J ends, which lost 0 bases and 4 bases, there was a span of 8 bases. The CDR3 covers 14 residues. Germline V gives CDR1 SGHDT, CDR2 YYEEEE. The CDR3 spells CASSLGQQNQPQHF. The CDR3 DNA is TGTGCCAGCAGCTTGGGGCAGCAGAATCAGCCCCAGCATTTT.

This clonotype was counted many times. The CDR3 loop is CSASGWSSYEQYF. As DNA, the CDR3 is TGCAGTGCTAGCGGGTGGTCCTCCTACGAGCAGTACTTC. The chain has TRBV20-1 and TRBJ2-7; D unclear. V gave up 3 bases and J gave up 0 bases, with 9 bases separating them. This CDR3 has 13 residues. Germline V lookup: CDR1 DFQATT, CDR2 SNEGSKA (reference sequence).

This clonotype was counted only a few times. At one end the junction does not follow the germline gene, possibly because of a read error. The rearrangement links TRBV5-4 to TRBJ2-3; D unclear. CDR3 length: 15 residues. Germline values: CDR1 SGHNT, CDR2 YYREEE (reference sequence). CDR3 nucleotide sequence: TGTGCCAGCAGCTTAACCCCTGCGGCCCCAGACACGCAGTATTTT. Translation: CASSLTPAAPDTQYF.

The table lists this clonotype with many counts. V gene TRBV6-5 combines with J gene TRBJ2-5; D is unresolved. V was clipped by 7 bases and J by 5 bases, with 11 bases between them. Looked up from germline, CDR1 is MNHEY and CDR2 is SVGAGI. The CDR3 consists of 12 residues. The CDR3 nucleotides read TGTGCCAGCACCAACGCTCGGGAGACCCAGTACTTC. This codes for CASTNARETQYF.

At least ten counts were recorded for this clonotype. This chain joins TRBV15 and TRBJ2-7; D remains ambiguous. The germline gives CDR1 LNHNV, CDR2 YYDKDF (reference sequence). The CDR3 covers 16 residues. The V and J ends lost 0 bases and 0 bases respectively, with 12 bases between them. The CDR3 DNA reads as TGTGCCACCAGCAGAGATCGTCGTCTGAGCTCCTACGAGCAGTACTTC. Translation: CATSRDRRLSSYEQYF.

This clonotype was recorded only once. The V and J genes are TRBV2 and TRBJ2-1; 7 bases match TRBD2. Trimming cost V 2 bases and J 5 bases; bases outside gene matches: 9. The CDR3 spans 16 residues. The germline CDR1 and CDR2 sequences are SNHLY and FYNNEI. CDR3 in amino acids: CASSERDYGRNNEQFF. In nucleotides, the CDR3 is TGTGCCAGCAGTGAACGGGACTACGGACGCAACAATGAGCAGTTCTTC.

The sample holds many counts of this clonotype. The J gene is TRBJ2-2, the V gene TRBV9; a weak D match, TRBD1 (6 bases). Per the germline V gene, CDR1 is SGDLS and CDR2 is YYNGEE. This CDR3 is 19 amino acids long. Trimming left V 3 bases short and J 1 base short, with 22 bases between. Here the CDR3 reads CASSARPGTRDVNTGELFF. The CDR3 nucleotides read TGTGCCAGCAGCGCCAGGCCCGGGACACGTGACGTGAACACCGGGGAGCTGTTTTTT.

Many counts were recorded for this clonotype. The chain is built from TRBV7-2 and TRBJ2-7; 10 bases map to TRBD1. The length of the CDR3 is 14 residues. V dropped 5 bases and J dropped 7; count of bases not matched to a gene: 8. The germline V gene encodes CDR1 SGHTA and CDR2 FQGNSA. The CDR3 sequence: CASSRRQGAREQYF. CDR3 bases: TGTGCCAGCAGCCGCCGACAGGGGGCGCGAGAGCAGTACTTC. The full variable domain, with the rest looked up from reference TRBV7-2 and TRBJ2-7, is GAGVSQSPSNKVTEKGKDVELRCDPISGHTALYWYRQSLGQGLEFLIYFQGNSAPDKSGLPSDRFSAERTGGSVSTLTIQRTQQEDSAVYLCASSRRQGAREQYFGPGTRLTVT.

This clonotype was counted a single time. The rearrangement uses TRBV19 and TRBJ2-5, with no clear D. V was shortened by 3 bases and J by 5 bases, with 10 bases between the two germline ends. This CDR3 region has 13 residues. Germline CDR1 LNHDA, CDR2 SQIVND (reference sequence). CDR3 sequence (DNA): TGTGCCAGTAGTATGGGTGGTTGGGAGACCCAGTACTTC. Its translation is CASSMGGWETQYF. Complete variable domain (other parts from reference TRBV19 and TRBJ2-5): DGGITQSPKYLFRKEGQNVTLSCEQNLNHDAMYWYRQDPGQGLRLIYYSQIVNDFQKGDIAEGYSVSREKKESFPLTVTSAQKNPTAFYLCASSMGGWETQYFGPGTRLLVL.

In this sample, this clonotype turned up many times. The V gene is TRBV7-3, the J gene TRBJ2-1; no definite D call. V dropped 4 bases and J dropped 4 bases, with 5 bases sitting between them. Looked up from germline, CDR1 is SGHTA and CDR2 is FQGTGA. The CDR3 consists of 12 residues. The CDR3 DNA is TGTGCCAGCAGCTCCCAATACAATGAGCAGTTCTTC. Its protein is CASSSQYNEQFF.

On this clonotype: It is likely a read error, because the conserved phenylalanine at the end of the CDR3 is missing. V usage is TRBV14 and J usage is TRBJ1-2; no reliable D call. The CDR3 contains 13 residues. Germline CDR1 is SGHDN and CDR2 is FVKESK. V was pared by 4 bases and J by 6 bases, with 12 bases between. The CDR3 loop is CASSRVYTHGYTS. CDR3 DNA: TGTGCCAGCAGCCGAGTATATACGCATGGCTACACCTCC.

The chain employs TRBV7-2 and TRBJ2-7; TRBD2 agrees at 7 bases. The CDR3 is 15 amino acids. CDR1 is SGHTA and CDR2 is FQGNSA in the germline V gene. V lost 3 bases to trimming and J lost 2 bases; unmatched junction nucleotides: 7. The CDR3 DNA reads TGTGCCAGCAGCTTTATAGGGGAGGGGCCCTACGAGCAGTACTTC. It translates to CASSFIGEGPYEQYF.

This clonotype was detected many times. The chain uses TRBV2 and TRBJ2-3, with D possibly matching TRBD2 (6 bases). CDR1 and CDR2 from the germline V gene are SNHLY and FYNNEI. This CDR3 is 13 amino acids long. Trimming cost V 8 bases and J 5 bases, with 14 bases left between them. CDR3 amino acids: CASFVGAGDTQYF. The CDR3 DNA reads TGTGCCAGCTTTGTGGGAGCGGGAGATACGCAGTATTTT. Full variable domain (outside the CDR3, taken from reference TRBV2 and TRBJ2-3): EPEVTQTPSHQVTQMGQEVILRCVPISNHLYFYWYRQILGQKVEFLVSFYNNEISEKSEIFDDQFSVERPDGSNFTLKIRSTKLEDSAMYFCASFVGAGDTQYFGPGTRLTVL.

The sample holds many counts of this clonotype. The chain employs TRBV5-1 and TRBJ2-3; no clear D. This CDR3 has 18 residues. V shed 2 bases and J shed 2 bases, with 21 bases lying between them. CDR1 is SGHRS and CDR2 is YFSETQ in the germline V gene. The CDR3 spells CASSFGQLPKLFTDTQYF. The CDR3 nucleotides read TGCGCCAGCAGCTTTGGGCAGCTACCGAAACTCTTCACAGATACGCAGTATTTT.

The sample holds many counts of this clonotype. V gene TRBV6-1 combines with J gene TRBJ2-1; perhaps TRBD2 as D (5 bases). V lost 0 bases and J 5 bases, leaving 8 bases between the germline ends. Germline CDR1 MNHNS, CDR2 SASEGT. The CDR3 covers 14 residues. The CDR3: CASSEAGVHNEQFF. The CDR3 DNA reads TGTGCCAGCAGTGAAGCGGGAGTCCACAATGAGCAGTTCTTC.

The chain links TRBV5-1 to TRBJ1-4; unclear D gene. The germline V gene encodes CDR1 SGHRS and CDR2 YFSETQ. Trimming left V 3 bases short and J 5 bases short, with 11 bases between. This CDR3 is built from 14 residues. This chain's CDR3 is CASSSGRQNEKLFF. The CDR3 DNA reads TGCGCCAGCAGCTCTGGACGGCAGAATGAAAAACTGTTTTTT.

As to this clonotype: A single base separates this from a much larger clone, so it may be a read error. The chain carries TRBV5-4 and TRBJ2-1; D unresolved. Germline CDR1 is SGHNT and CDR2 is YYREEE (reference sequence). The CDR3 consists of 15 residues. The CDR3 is CASSLKGPSYDEQFF. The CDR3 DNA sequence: TGTGCCAGCAGCTTGAAGGGCCCCTCCTACGATGAGCAGTTCTTC.

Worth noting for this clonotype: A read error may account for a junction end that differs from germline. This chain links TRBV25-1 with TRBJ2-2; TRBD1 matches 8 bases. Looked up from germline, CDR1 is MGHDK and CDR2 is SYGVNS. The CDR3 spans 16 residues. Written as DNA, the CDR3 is TGTGCCAGCAGTACCGGGACAGGAGAGAGCACCGGGGAGCTGTTTTTC. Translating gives CASSTGTGESTGELFF.

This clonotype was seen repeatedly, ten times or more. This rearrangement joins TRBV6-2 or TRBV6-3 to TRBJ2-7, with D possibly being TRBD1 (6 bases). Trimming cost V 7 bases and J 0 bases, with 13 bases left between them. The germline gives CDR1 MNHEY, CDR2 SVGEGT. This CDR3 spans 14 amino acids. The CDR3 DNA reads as TGTGCCAGCACCTTTCAGGGGAACTCCTACGAGCAGTACTTC. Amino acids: CASTFQGNSYEQYF.

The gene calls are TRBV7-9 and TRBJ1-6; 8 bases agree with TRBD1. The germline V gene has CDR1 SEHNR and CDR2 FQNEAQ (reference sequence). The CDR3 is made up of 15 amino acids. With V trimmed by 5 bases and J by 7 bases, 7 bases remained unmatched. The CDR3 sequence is CASSLGGQENSPLHF. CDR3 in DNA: TGTGCCAGCAGCCTCGGGGGACAGGAGAATTCACCCCTCCACTTT.

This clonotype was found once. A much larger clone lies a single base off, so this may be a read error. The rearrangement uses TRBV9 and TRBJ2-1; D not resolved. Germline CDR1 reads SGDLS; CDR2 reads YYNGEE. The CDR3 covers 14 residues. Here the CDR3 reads CASSHPGSYNEQSF. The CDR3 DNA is TGTGCCAGCAGCCACCCGGGCTCTTACAATGAGCAGTCCTTC.

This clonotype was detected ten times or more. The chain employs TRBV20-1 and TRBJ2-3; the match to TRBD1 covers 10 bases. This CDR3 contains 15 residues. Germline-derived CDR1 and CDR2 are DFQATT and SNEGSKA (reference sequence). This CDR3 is CSANIRDRGTDTQYF. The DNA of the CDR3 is TGCAGCGCGAATATTAGGGACAGGGGTACAGATACGCAGTATTTT.

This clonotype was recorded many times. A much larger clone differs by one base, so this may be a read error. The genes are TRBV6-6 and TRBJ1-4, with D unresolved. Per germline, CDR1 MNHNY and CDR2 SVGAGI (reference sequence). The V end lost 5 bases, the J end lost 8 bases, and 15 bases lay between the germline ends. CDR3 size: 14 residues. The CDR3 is CASSHVGSTEKLFF. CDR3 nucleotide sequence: TGTGCCAGCAGTCACGTAGGGTCTACCGAAAAACTGTTTTTT.

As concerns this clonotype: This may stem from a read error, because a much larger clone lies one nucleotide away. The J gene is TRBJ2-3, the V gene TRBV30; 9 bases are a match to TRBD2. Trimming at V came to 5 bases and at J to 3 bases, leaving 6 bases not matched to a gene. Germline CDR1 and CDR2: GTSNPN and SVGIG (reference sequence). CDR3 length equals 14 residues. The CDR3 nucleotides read TGTGCCTGGGGACTAGCGACAAAAACAGATACGCAGTATTTT. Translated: CAWGLATKTDTQYF.

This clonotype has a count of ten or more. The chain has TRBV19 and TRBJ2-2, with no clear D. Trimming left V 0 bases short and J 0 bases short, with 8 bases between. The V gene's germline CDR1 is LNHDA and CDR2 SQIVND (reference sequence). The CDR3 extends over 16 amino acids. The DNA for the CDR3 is TGTGCCAGTAGTATAGAAGGCGGACCGAACACCGGGGAGCTGTTTTTT. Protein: CASSIEGGPNTGELFF.

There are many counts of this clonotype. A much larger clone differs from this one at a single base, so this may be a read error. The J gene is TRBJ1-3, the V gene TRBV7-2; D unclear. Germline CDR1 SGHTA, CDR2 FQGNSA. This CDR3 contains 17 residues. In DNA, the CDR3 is TGTGCCAGCAGCTTCGCGCCAGGAAGAATCTCTGGAAACCCCATATATTTT. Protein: CASSFAPGRISGNPIYF.

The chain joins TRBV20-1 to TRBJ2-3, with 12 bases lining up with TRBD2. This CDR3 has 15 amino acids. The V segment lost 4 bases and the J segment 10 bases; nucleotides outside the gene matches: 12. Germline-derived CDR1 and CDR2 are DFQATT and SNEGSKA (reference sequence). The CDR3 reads CSAISSGRAKDAQYF. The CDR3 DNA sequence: TGCAGTGCTATCTCTAGCGGGAGGGCCAAGGATGCGCAGTATTTT.

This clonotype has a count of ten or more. CDR3 region: CAWTVGGTPYNEQFF. The DNA for the CDR3 is TGTGCCTGGACCGTCGGCGGGACCCCCTACAATGAGCAGTTCTTC. V and J are TRBV30 and TRBJ2-1; possibly TRBD2 for D (6 bases). The CDR3 covers 15 residues. The germline CDR1 and CDR2 sequences are GTSNPN and SVGIG (reference sequence). The V end was cut by 4 bases, the J end by 2 bases, with 15 bases between.